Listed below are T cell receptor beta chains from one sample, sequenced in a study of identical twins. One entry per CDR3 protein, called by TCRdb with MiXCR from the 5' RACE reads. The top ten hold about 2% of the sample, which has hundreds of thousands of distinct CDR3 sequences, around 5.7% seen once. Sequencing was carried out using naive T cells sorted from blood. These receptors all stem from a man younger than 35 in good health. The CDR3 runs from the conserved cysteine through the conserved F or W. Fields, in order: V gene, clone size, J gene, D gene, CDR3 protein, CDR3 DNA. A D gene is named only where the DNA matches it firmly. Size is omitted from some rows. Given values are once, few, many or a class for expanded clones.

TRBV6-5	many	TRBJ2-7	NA	CASTYERKQYF	TGTGCCAGCACCTATGAACGGAAGCAGTACTTC
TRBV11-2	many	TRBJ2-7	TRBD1	CASSASRTGVRVSSYEQYF	TGTGCCAGCAGCGCCAGCAGGACAGGGGTTAGGGTGAGCTCCTACGAGCAGTACTTC
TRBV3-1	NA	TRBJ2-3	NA	CASSQDPASPPSTDTQYF	TGTGCCAGCAGCCAAGATCCCGCTAGTCCCCCTAGCACAGATACGCAGTATTTT
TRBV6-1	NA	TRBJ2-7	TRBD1	CASSTGQGYYEQYF	TGTGCCAGCAGTACGGGACAGGGGTACTACGAGCAGTACTTC
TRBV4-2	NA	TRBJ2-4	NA	CASSQEGVAKNIQYF	TGTGCCAGCAGCCAAGAAGGAGTAGCCAAAAACATTCAGTACTTC
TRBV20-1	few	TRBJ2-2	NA	CSARGQVHTGELFF	TGCAGTGCTAGAGGTCAGGTACACACCGGGGAGCTGTTTTTT
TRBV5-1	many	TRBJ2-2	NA	CASRRETNTGELFF	TGCGCCAGCAGGAGGGAGACGAACACCGGGGAGCTGTTTTTT
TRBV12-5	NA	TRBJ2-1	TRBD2	CASGLERTSGYNEQFF	TGTGCTAGTGGTTTGGAGAGGACTAGCGGATACAATGAGCAGTTCTTC
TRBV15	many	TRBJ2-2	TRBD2	CATSRDLTSGITGELFF	TGTGCCACCAGCAGAGATCTGACTAGCGGGATCACCGGGGAGCTGTTTTTT
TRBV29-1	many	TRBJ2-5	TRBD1	CSVEVGTGEETQYF	TGCAGCGTTGAAGTTGGGACAGGGGAAGAGACCCAGTACTTC
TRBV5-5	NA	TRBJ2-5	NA	CASSFGGTTISETQYF	TGTGCCAGCAGCTTCGGTGGGACAACAATCTCGGAGACCCAGTACTTC
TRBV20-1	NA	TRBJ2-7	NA	CSAREPYEQYF	TGCAGTGCTAGAGAACCCTACGAGCAGTACTTC
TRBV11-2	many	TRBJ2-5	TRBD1	CASSLDGTGWGTQYF	TGTGCCAGCAGCTTGGATGGGACAGGGTGGGGGACCCAGTACTTC
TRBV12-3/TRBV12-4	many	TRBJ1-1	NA	CASSFWGMNTEAFF	TGTGCCAGCAGTTTTTGGGGTATGAACACTGAAGCTTTCTTT
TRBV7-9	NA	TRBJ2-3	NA	CASSSSGHRTDTQYF	TGTGCCAGCAGCTCGTCGGGACACCGCACAGATACGCAGTATTTT
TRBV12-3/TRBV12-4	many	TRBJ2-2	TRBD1	CASSLALGGADTGELFF	TGTGCCAGCAGTTTAGCGCTAGGGGGCGCGGACACCGGGGAGCTGTTTTTT
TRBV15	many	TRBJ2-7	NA	CATSRDRVSDRRDEQYF	TGTGCCACCAGCAGAGATCGGGTGAGTGACAGGCGCGACGAGCAGTACTTC
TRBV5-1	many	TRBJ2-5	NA	CASSLMPEETQYF	TGCGCCAGCAGCTTGATGCCGGAAGAGACCCAGTACTTC
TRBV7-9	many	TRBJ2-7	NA	CGVPSREGSGLTYEQYF	TGTGGTGTCCCCTCGCGGGAAGGGTCAGGTTTAACCTACGAGCAGTACTTC
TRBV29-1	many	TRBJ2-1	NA	CSVDDTWGYNEQFF	TGCAGCGTTGACGACACCTGGGGGTACAATGAGCAGTTCTTC
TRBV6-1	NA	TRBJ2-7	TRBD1	CASTLGTGLSEQYF	TGTGCCAGCACCCTAGGGACAGGCTTAAGCGAGCAGTACTTC
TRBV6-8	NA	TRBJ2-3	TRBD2	CASSYGTSGRWGTDTQYF	TGTGCCAGCAGTTACGGGACTAGCGGGAGATGGGGCACAGATACGCAGTATTTT
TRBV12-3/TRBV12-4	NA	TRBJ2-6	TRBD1	CASWKRRTGSGANVLTF	TGTGCCAGCTGGAAGAGGAGGACAGGCTCTGGGGCCAACGTCCTGACTTTC
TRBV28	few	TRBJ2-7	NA	CASSPPRVSWEQYF	TGTGCCAGCAGTCCCCCCAGGGTATCGTGGGAGCAGTACTTC
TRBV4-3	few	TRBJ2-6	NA	CASSQDLPGFSGANVLTF	TGCGCCAGCAGCCAAGATCTTCCGGGGTTCAGTGGGGCCAACGTCCTGACTTTC
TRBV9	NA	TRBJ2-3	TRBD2	CASSRIAGGPGDTQYF	TGTGCCAGCAGCAGGATAGCGGGAGGGCCAGGAGATACGCAGTATTTT
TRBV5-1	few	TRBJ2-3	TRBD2	CASSHGTSGSFPDTQYF	TGCGCCAGCAGCCACGGGACTAGCGGGAGCTTCCCAGATACGCAGTATTTT
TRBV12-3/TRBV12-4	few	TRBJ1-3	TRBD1	CASSGTGSSGNTIYF	TGTGCCAGCAGTGGGACAGGGTCCTCTGGAAACACCATATATTTT
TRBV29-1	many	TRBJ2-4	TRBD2	CSVEVGGSLDIQYF	TGCAGCGTTGAAGTGGGGGGGTCCCTAGACATTCAGTACTTC
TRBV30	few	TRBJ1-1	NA	CAWKQQDTEAFF	TGTGCCTGGAAACAACAGGACACTGAAGCTTTCTTT
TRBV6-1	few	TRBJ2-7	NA	CASRGVARTYEQYF	TGTGCCAGCCGAGGGGTAGCGAGGACCTACGAGCAGTACTTC
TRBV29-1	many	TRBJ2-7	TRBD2	CSVTSGISYEQYF	TGCAGCGTTACTAGCGGGATCTCCTACGAGCAGTACTTC
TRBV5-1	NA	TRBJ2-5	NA	CASSLGLLGGDQETQYF	TGCGCCAGCAGCTTGGGTTTGTTGGGAGGAGACCAAGAGACCCAGTACTTC
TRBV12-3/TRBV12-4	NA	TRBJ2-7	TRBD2	CASSSGLALRKQYF	TGTGCCAGCAGCTCGGGACTAGCGCTTCGAAAGCAGTACTTC
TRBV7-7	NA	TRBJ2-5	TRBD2	CASSEVVGGPSETQYF	TGTGCCAGCAGCGAGGTAGTGGGAGGGCCCTCGGAGACCCAGTACTTC
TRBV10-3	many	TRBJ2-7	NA	CAIKDSTSSEQYF	TGTGCCATCAAGGACTCAACCTCTTCCGAGCAGTACTTC
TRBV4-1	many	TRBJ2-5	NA	CASSQLIEGGQETQYF	TGCGCCAGCAGCCAATTGATTGAGGGAGGTCAAGAGACCCAGTACTTC
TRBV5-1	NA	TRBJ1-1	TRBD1	CASSSGQALNTEAFF	TGCGCCAGCAGCTCGGGACAGGCGCTGAACACTGAAGCTTTCTTT
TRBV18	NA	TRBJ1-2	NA	CASSPIRNYGYTF	TGTGCCAGCTCACCCATCCGGAACTATGGCTACACCTTC
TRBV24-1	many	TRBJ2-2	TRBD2	CATSDPSTSGRTGELFF	TGTGCCACCAGTGACCCCTCGACTAGCGGGAGAACCGGGGAGCTGTTTTTT
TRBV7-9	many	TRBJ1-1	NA	CASSFLRGQANTEAFF	TGTGCCAGCAGCTTCCTCAGGGGCCAAGCGAACACTGAAGCTTTCTTT
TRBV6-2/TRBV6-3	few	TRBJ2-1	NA	CASSYPSEGRGHNEQFF	TGTGCCAGCAGTTACCCTAGCGAGGGTCGGGGTCACAATGAGCAGTTCTTC
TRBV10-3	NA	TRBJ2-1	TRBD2	CAISESFVAGVNEQFF	TGTGCCATCAGTGAGTCGTTCGTAGCGGGAGTCAATGAGCAGTTCTTC
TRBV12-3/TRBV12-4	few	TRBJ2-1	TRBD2	CASSSHKIAGANEQFF	TGTGCCAGCAGTTCGCACAAAATCGCGGGAGCCAATGAGCAGTTCTTC
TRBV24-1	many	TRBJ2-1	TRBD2	CATSESSGRVMGYNEQFF	TGTGCCACCAGTGAGTCTAGCGGGAGGGTAATGGGGTACAATGAGCAGTTCTTC
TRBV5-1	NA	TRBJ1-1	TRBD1	CASSITGATEAFF	TGCGCCAGCAGCATCACAGGGGCAACTGAAGCTTTCTTT
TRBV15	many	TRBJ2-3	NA	CATASGMDTQYF	TGTGCCACCGCAAGTGGGATGGATACGCAGTATTTT
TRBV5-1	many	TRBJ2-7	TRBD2	CASSSTAGGRYEQYF	TGCGCCAGCAGCTCGACTGCGGGGGGCCGCTACGAGCAGTACTTC
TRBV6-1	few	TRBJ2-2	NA	CASKKGQNTGELFF	TGTGCCAGCAAGAAGGGACAGAACACCGGGGAGCTGTTTTTT
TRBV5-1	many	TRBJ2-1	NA	CASSAAGTPGNEQFF	TGCGCCAGCAGCGCTGCTGGGACACCGGGAAATGAGCAGTTCTTC
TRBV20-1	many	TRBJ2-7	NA	CSARVGNYEQYF	TGCAGTGCTAGAGTAGGGAACTACGAGCAGTACTTC
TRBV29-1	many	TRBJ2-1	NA	CSVASGLDEQFF	TGCAGCGTTGCATCGGGTTTGGATGAGCAGTTCTTC
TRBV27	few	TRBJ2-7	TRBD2	CASSSSPRASGYEQYF	TGTGCCAGCAGTTCCTCTCCCAGGGCTAGCGGCTACGAGCAGTACTTC
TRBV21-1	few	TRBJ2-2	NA	CASSKVRHEGQNTGELFF	TGTGCCAGCAGCAAAGTGAGACATGAGGGGCAGAACACCGGGGAGCTGTTTTTT
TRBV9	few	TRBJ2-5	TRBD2	CASSVGVGLAHQETQYF	TGTGCCAGCAGCGTAGGGGTTGGACTAGCGCATCAAGAGACCCAGTACTTC
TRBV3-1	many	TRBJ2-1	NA	CASSKAHTGLRYNEQFF	TGTGCCAGCAGCAAGGCGCACACAGGGCTTCGCTACAATGAGCAGTTCTTC
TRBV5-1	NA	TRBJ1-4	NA	CASSLFQVEPGNEKLFF	TGCGCCAGCAGCTTGTTTCAGGTTGAACCGGGTAATGAAAAACTGTTTTTT
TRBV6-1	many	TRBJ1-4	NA	CASSRDSGWPGEKLFF	TGTGCCAGCAGTAGAGACTCCGGTTGGCCGGGGGAAAAACTGTTTTTT
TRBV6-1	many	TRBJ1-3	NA	CASSTDRTSGNTIYF	TGTGCCAGCAGTACAGACAGGACATCTGGAAACACCATATATTTT
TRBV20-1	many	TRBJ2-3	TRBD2	CSASSTSVGTQYF	TGCAGTGCTAGTTCGACTAGCGTGGGTACGCAGTATTTT